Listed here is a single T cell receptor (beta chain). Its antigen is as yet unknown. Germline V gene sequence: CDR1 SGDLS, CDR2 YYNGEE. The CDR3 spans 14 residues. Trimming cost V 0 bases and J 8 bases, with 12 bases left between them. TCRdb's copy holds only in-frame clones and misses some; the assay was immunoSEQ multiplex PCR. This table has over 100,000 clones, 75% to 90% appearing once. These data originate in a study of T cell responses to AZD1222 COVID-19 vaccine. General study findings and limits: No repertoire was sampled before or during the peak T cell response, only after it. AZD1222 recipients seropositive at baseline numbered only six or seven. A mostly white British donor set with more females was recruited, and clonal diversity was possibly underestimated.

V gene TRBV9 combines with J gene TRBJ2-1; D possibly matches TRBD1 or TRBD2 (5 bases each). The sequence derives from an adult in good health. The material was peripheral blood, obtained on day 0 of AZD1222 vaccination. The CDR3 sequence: CASSVVGDADEQFF. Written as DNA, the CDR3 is TGTGCCAGCAGCGTAGTGGGGGACGCCGATGAGCAGTTCTTC.